The 20 T cell receptor beta chains given below trace back to one sample, sequenced in a study of T cell repertoires in cytomegalovirus infection. Their cognate antigens are unknown. MiXCR, applied by TCRdb to the reads, yields one record per CDR3 protein. The data hold tens of thousands of distinct CDR3 sequences, with 20% to 25% observed a single time. Specimen: CD8+ T cells from cultured PBMCs, collected from culture after CMV antigen stimulation. The receptors were gathered from a human donor in good health (CMV status not recorded). Some clones in this sample may be carry-over from other donors' samples.

V gene TRBV5-6 combines with J gene TRBJ1-1; D remains ambiguous. This CDR3 region has 14 residues. CDR1 SGHDT and CDR2 YYEEEE come from the germline V gene. The V gene lost 0 bases and the J gene lost 1 base, with 7 bases spanning the gap. DNA of the CDR3: TGTGCCAGCAGCTTGGGTCAGCCGAACACTGAAGCTTTCTTT. Translated, it gives CASSLGQPNTEAFF.

The chain uses TRBV7-2 and TRBJ2-2, with 8 nucleotides matching TRBD2. Trimming took 7 bases from V and 6 from J; bases not matched to a gene: 7. CDR1 and CDR2 from the germline V gene are SGHTA and FQGNSA. This CDR3 is 14 amino acids long. The CDR3 region is CASTRLAGPGELFF. The CDR3 DNA reads TGTGCCAGCACCCGTTTAGCGGGGCCCGGGGAGCTGTTTTTT.

In this sample, this clonotype turned up a few times. The chain links TRBV6-2 or TRBV6-3 to TRBJ2-7; 7 bases line up with TRBD1. The germline CDR1 and CDR2 sequences are MNHEY and SVGEGT. Trimming at V came to 6 bases and at J to 4 bases, leaving 15 bases not matched to a gene. The CDR3 has 16 amino acids. The DNA for the CDR3 is TGTGCCAGCAGGACCGCGCTCGGGGACAGTTTTTACGAGCAGTACTTC. It specifies CASRTALGDSFYEQYF.

The chain combines TRBV5-6 with TRBJ2-1; 10 positions agree with TRBD2. The CDR3 covers 16 residues. Trimming took 2 bases from V and 6 from J; bases not matched to a gene: 8. Germline V lookup: CDR1 SGHDT, CDR2 YYEEEE. CDR3 sequence (DNA): TGTGCCAGCAGCTTATCAGCTAGCGGGGGCCTCAATGAGCAGTTCTTC. Amino acids: CASSLSASGGLNEQFF.

This clonotype was recorded a few times. V gene TRBV20-1 combines with J gene TRBJ1-2; D call uncertain. The V and J ends lost 4 bases and 6 bases respectively, with 12 bases between them. Germline lookup yields CDR1 DFQATT and CDR2 SNEGSKA (reference sequence). The CDR3 is 12 residues long. CDR3: CSATLGLHGYTF. CDR3 nucleotides: TGCAGTGCTACCCTAGGGCTACATGGCTACACCTTC.

In its sample, this clonotype was seen a few times. V is TRBV6-1 and J is TRBJ2-3; perhaps TRBD2 as D (5 bases). V gave up 6 bases and J gave up 8 bases, with 12 bases separating them. CDR1 is MNHNS, CDR2 SASEGT, per germline. The CDR3 loop spans 12 amino acids. The chain's CDR3 is CASSSGLPTQYF. CDR3 DNA sequence: TGTGCCAGCAGCTCCGGACTTCCTACGCAGTATTTT.

This clonotype was counted only a few times. J is TRBJ1-1 and V is TRBV9; 7 nucleotides align to TRBD1. Germline assignment: CDR1 SGDLS and CDR2 YYNGEE. The CDR3 length is 13 residues. With 4 bases clipped from V and 7 bases from J, the junction kept 7 bases outside the gene matches. The CDR3 region has the DNA TGTGCCAGCAGCTTACAGGGGTTTGGTGAAGCTTTCTTT. This sequence encodes CASSLQGFGEAFF. Complete variable domain (other parts from reference TRBV9 and TRBJ1-1): DSGVTQTPKHLITATGQRVTLRCSPRSGDLSVYWYQQSLDQGLQFLIQYYNGEERAKGNILERFSAQQFPDLHSELNLSSLELGDSALYFCASSLQGFGEAFFGQGTRLTVV.

The CDR3 is CASRIPTGDSYNSPLHF. The CDR3, as DNA: TGTGCCAGTAGGATCCCAACAGGTGACTCCTATAATTCACCCCTCCACTTT. The J gene is TRBJ1-6, the V gene TRBV19; D might be TRBD1 (5 bases). The CDR3 is made up of 17 amino acids. Germline V gene data show CDR1 as LNHDA and CDR2 as SQIVND (reference sequence). V lost 6 bases and J 0 bases, leaving 15 bases between the germline ends.

The chain employs TRBV6-5 and TRBJ2-3; TRBD2 matches at 8 bases. This CDR3 region has 16 residues. The germline CDR1 and CDR2 sequences are MNHEY and SVGAGI. The J segment lost 4 bases and the V segment lost 0 bases, leaving 6 bases of the junction unmatched. The DNA of the CDR3 is TGTGCCAGCAGTTACTCTGCCGGGGGGGCCGCAGATACGCAGTATTTT. Translating gives CASSYSAGGAADTQYF.

This clonotype has only a few counts. The gene calls are TRBV7-8 and TRBJ2-7; D is possibly TRBD1 or TRBD2 (5 bases each). V dropped 3 bases and J dropped 3 bases, with 9 bases sitting between them. CDR1 is SGHVS and CDR2 is FQNEAQ in the germline V gene. There are 13 residues in the CDR3. CDR3 coding DNA: TGTGCCAGCAGCTTGGGACCGATCTACGAGCAGTACTTC. It translates to CASSLGPIYEQYF. Full variable domain (outside the CDR3, taken from reference TRBV7-8 and TRBJ2-7): GAGVSQSPRYKVAKRGQDVALRCDPISGHVSLFWYQQALGQGPEFLTYFQNEAQLDKSGLPSDRFFAERPEGSVSTLKIQRTQQEDSAVYLCASSLGPIYEQYFGPGTRLTVT.

The chain has TRBV7-6 and TRBJ2-1; D is possibly TRBD1 (6 bases). The germline V and J ends were trimmed by 4 bases and 3 bases, with 13 bases remaining between them. Germline CDR1 is SGHVS and CDR2 is FNYEAQ. The CDR3 runs 15 residues. Here the CDR3 reads CASSSGTPFYNEQFF. DNA of the CDR3: TGTGCCAGCAGCTCCGGGACACCTTTCTACAATGAGCAGTTCTTC. Full variable domain (rest looked up from reference TRBV7-6 and TRBJ2-1): GAGVSQSPRYKVTKRGQDVALRCDPISGHVSLYWYRQALGQGPEFLTYFNYEAQQDKSGLPNDRFSAERPEGSISTLTIQRTEQRDSAMYRCASSSGTPFYNEQFFGPGTRLTVL.

As to this clonotype: Since no conserved phenylalanine or tryptophan closes the CDR3, a read error is the likely cause. The chain is built from TRBV4-1 and TRBJ1-3, with D perhaps matching TRBD1 (5 bases). Between the trimmed V and J ends, which lost 4 bases and 2 bases, there was a span of 18 bases. The CDR3 covers 17 residues. Looked up from germline, CDR1 is MGHRA and CDR2 is YSYEKL. Here the CDR3 DNA reads TGCGCCAGCAGCCTACCTATCGGGGGGGGAACTGGAAACACCATATATTAT. Encoded protein: CASSLPIGGGTGNTIYY.

In its sample, this clonotype was seen a few times. J is TRBJ2-1 and V is TRBV7-9, with D maybe TRBD2 (5 bases). This CDR3 region has 12 residues. Germline assignment: CDR1 SEHNR and CDR2 FQNEAQ (reference sequence). V gave up 5 bases and J gave up 9 bases, with 11 bases separating them. CDR3: CASSLGLSEQFF. The DNA for the CDR3 is TGTGCCAGCAGCCTCGGACTGAGTGAGCAGTTCTTC.

The chain employs TRBV6-2 or TRBV6-3 and TRBJ1-5; 9 positions agree with TRBD1. The CDR3 consists of 20 residues. CDR1 is MNHEY and CDR2 is SVGEGT in the germline V gene. V was clipped by 0 bases and J by 2 bases; unmatched bases: 14. The CDR3 DNA reads as TGTGCCAGCAGTTACTCGTTGGACAGGGGAGGTTTTATGGGCAATCAGCCCCAGCATTTT. The encoded protein is CASSYSLDRGGFMGNQPQHF.

This clonotype was observed a few times. V gene TRBV6-6 combines with J gene TRBJ2-3; D gene uncertain. Germline CDR1 is MNHNY and CDR2 is SVGAGI (reference sequence). The ends were cut back, 2 bases at V and 5 bases at J, with 8 bases in the middle. The CDR3 is 13 residues long. The CDR3 spells CASSYGPGDTQYF. The DNA for the CDR3 is TGTGCCAGCAGTTACGGTCCGGGAGATACGCAGTATTTT.

This clonotype turned up a few times. The chain recombines TRBV7-2 with TRBJ2-3; TRBD2 agrees at 8 bases. V lost 5 bases to trimming and J lost 0 bases; unmatched junction nucleotides: 10. This CDR3 contains 17 residues. Germline V CDR1 and CDR2: SGHTA, FQGNSA. Here the CDR3 DNA reads TGTGCCAGCAGCCTACCCAAGCGGGGGACAAGCACAGATACGCAGTATTTT. Protein sequence: CASSLPKRGTSTDTQYF.

V gene TRBV12-3 or TRBV12-4 combines with J gene TRBJ2-7; TRBD2 might be the D (5 bases). This CDR3 comprises 12 residues. Trimming removed 6 bases from V and 5 bases from J, with 11 bases in between. CDR3 protein: CASRLGRHEQYF. The CDR3 DNA reads as TGTGCCAGCAGGCTTGGGAGACACGAGCAGTACTTC.

The chain links TRBV6-6 to TRBJ2-1; 10 bases fit TRBD1. Germline V CDR1 and CDR2: MNHNY, SVGAGI (reference sequence). The CDR3 has 12 amino acids. V lost 5 bases to trimming and J lost 14 bases; unmatched junction nucleotides: 6. In DNA, the CDR3 is TGTGCCAGCAGTCCGGGACAGGGGTTGGAGTTCTTC. Protein sequence: CASSPGQGLEFF.

This clonotype came up a few times. V gene TRBV6-1 combines with J gene TRBJ1-2, with a possible D match to TRBD1 (6 bases). CDR3 length equals 17 residues. V shed 7 bases and J shed 3 bases, with 24 bases lying between them. Germline V gene lookup returns CDR1 MNHNS and CDR2 SASEGT. CDR3 residues: CASTEVRRTVLDYGYTF. Written as DNA, the CDR3 is TGTGCCAGCACAGAGGTCAGGAGGACAGTCTTGGACTATGGCTACACCTTC.

The V gene is TRBV6-8, the J gene TRBJ2-7; D is unresolved. Trimming pared 3 bases from V and 6 bases from J, leaving 15 bases between. This CDR3 spans 14 amino acids. Germline V gives CDR1 MNHGY, CDR2 SAAAGT. The CDR3 spells CASSYNPDRSEQYF. Written as DNA, the CDR3 is TGTGCCAGCAGTTATAACCCCGACCGCTCCGAGCAGTACTTC.